Below, 23 T cell receptor beta chains from the same sample are listed, as sequenced in a study of identical twins (TCRdb year 2016). Libraries were made using 5' RACE. The sequencer was an Illumina HiSeq 2000. TCRdb's own reprocessing of the public reads used fastp at Q25 and MiXCR and kept productive beta chains. Rows are combined by CDR3 protein, so each entry shows the most common genes and DNA. The sample table holds about 730,000 distinct CDR3 sequences, of which about 20% were seen once. Of the sample, 4% to 5.5% is held by the ten largest clones. These data are also associated with another study on T cells expressing NK-cell markers.

What was sequenced was PBMCs. These receptors came from a woman aged 18 to 35 in good health.

The rearrangement links TRBV6-1 to TRBJ2-1; 7 bases are a match to TRBD1. Germline V CDR1 and CDR2: MNHNS, SASEGT. This CDR3 contains 17 residues. The J segment lost 5 bases and the V segment lost 6 bases, leaving 16 bases of the junction unmatched. This CDR3 is CASSWRLDRIEDNEQFF. The DNA for the CDR3 is TGTGCCAGCAGCTGGAGGCTGGACAGGATTGAGGACAATGAGCAGTTCTTC.

The chain joins TRBV20-1 to TRBJ2-7; D gene uncertain. The CDR3 spans 14 residues. Germline CDR1 and CDR2: DFQATT and SNEGSKA (reference sequence). Trimming left V 6 bases short and J 2 bases short, with 17 bases between. The CDR3 is CSAMRPTLAYEQYF. In DNA form, the CDR3 reads TGCAGTGCCATGAGACCCACCTTGGCCTACGAGCAGTACTTC.

In this sample, this clonotype turned up a few times. The chain carries TRBV6-6 and TRBJ1-2, with D hard to call. The germline CDR1 and CDR2 sequences are MNHNY and SVGAGI (reference sequence). This CDR3 region has 12 residues. V lost 7 bases and J lost 1, with 7 bases in between. The chain's CDR3 is CASTTDNYGYTF. The DNA for the CDR3 is TGTGCCAGCACCACGGATAACTATGGCTACACCTTC.

The V and J genes are TRBV12-3 or TRBV12-4 and TRBJ2-4; 8 bases fit TRBD2. The CDR3 is made up of 16 amino acids. Unmatched junction bases numbered 6, after V lost 5 bases and J lost 0 bases. This CDR3 is CASSQLAALAKNIQYF. DNA for the CDR3: TGTGCCAGCAGTCAACTAGCGGCTCTAGCCAAAAACATTCAGTACTTC.

This clonotype came up a few times. Because it lacks the conserved phenylalanine or tryptophan at the end, this CDR3 is likely a read error. Because the CDR3's place on the DNA is in doubt, the DNA is left out and the CDR3 is given as listed by TCRdb. V is TRBV7-2 and J is TRBJ1-5. The CDR3 length equals 9 residues, ends included. Germline CDR1 reads SGHTA; CDR2 reads FQGNSA. The CDR3 spells CASSLGPLP.

J is TRBJ2-5 and V is TRBV20-1; 7 bases agree with TRBD1. The V gene end was trimmed by 6 bases and the J gene end by 0 bases; junction bases not matched to a gene: 7. In germline, CDR1 is DFQATT, CDR2 SNEGSKA (reference sequence). The CDR3 has 14 amino acids. The CDR3 DNA reads TGCAGTGCACTCCACAGGGGTTACCAAGAGACCCAGTACTTC. Its translation: CSALHRGYQETQYF.

V usage is TRBV20-1 and J usage is TRBJ2-5; no clear D. CDR3 length: 14 residues. V was cut by 1 base and J by 2 bases, with 11 bases left in between. Germline CDR1 and CDR2: DFQATT and SNEGSKA (reference sequence). The CDR3: CSARVNTAQETQYF. In DNA form, the CDR3 reads TGCAGTGCTAGAGTGAACACCGCGCAAGAGACCCAGTACTTC.

The chain recombines TRBV6-1 with TRBJ2-1, with D possibly TRBD2 on 6 matching bases. V was shortened by 2 bases and J by 6 bases, with 11 bases between the two germline ends. Germline assignment: CDR1 MNHNS and CDR2 SASEGT. The CDR3 runs 14 residues. CDR3 residues: CASSELSGGNEQFF. CDR3 bases: TGTGCCAGCAGTGAACTATCCGGGGGCAATGAGCAGTTCTTC.

Written as DNA, the CDR3 is TGTGCCAGCAGTCACGGGACAGCACGGACCCAGTACTTC. This gives the protein CASSHGTARTQYF. This chain joins TRBV7-8 and TRBJ2-5, with 7 bases lining up with TRBD1. The CDR3 covers 13 residues. Germline lookup yields CDR1 SGHVS and CDR2 FQNEAQ. V shed 6 bases, J shed 7 bases, and the junction held 8 bases outside the gene matches.

V and J are TRBV20-1 and TRBJ2-1; the D is unclear. V was pared by 3 bases and J by 15 bases, with 18 bases between. The CDR3 totals 12 residues. The V gene's germline CDR1 is DFQATT and CDR2 SNEGSKA (reference sequence). CDR3 sequence: CSARTIGRPWFF. DNA for the CDR3: TGCAGTGCTAGGACCATCGGACGGCCGTGGTTCTTC.

This clonotype was recorded a few times. The gene calls are TRBV6-5 and TRBJ1-1, with D unresolved. The CDR3 runs to 15 residues. Germline CDR1 reads MNHEY; CDR2 reads SVGAGI. Trimming took 2 bases from V and 0 from J, leaving 10 bases between them. The CDR3: CASSYTKPMNTEAFF. The CDR3 DNA reads TGTGCCAGCAGTTACACCAAACCTATGAACACTGAAGCTTTCTTT.

This clonotype was recorded a few times. The CDR3 sequence is CSVERGGGASTQYF. For the CDR3, the DNA is TGCAGCGTTGAAAGGGGTGGGGGGGCCTCTACGCAGTATTTT. The chain couples TRBV29-1 to TRBJ2-3; a possible D gene is TRBD2 (7 bases). The CDR3 totals 14 residues. Trimming left V 2 bases short and J 8 bases short, with 17 bases between. Germline V gene data show CDR1 as SQVTM and CDR2 as ANQGSEA.

The CDR3 DNA is TGCAGTGCTAGGCAGGGGTTGTCCACAGATACGCAGTATTTT. It translates to CSARQGLSTDTQYF. The rearrangement uses TRBV20-1 and TRBJ2-3; maybe TRBD1 (6 bases). Deletions cut 3 bases from V and 2 bases from J, with 12 bases between. CDR1 and CDR2 from the germline V gene are DFQATT and SNEGSKA (reference sequence). This CDR3 is built from 14 residues.

This clonotype was counted between two and nine times. The chain has TRBV4-3 and TRBJ2-5, with D tentatively TRBD1 or TRBD2 (6 bases each). Looked up from germline, CDR1 is LGHNA and CDR2 is YSLEER. This CDR3 comprises 15 residues. V lost 1 base and J 7 bases, leaving 16 bases between the germline ends. In nucleotides, the CDR3 is TGCGCCAGCAGCCAAGCTTTGGGGGGCACTGGGACCCAGTACTTC. As protein: CASSQALGGTGTQYF.

As concerns this clonotype: A much larger clone sits a single nucleotide away, making a read error possible. This CDR3 is missing its conserved last phenylalanine or tryptophan, likely due to a read error. The chain joins TRBV20-1 to TRBJ2-3, with 7 bases identical to TRBD1. The CDR3 runs to 12 residues. The V and J ends lost 4 bases and 9 bases, in that order; junction bases with no gene match: 7. Germline assignment: CDR1 DFQATT and CDR2 SNEGSKA (reference sequence). Here the CDR3 DNA reads TGCAGTGCTAAGGGGGCGGAGGAAACGCAGTATCTT. Amino acid sequence: CSAKGAEETQYL.

This clonotype showed up many times. The V and J genes are TRBV4-2 and TRBJ2-6, with unresolved D. Trimming took off 0 bases at V and 2 bases at J, with 8 bases between the two ends. CDR3 size: 16 residues. The germline CDR1 and CDR2 sequences are LGHNA and YNFKEQ. CDR3 sequence: CASSQDMGTGANVLTF. The CDR3 region has the DNA TGTGCCAGCAGCCAAGATATGGGGACTGGGGCCAACGTCCTGACTTTC.

V and J are TRBV5-1 and TRBJ2-5, with a possible D match to TRBD1 (5 bases). CDR3 size: 15 residues. Germline assignment: CDR1 SGHRS and CDR2 YFSETQ. V was clipped by 1 base and J by 1 base, with 11 bases between them. This chain's CDR3 is CASSLTDRLQETQYF. The DNA of the CDR3 is TGCGCCAGCAGCTTGACCGACAGACTCCAAGAGACCCAGTACTTC.

The chain couples TRBV20-1 to TRBJ2-1; no clear D gene. Germline V gives CDR1 DFQATT, CDR2 SNEGSKA (reference sequence). Trimming cost V 4 bases and J 9 bases, with 7 bases left between them. The CDR3 consists of 10 residues. The CDR3 bases are TGCAGTGCTACCTTGGGTGAGCAGTTCTTC. Protein product: CSATLGEQFF.

The rearrangement uses TRBV30 and TRBJ2-1; TRBD2 matches at 8 bases. The CDR3 length is 13 residues. The germline V gene encodes CDR1 GTSNPN and CDR2 SVGIG (reference sequence). DNA of the CDR3: TGTGCTTATACTAGCGGCCCCTACAATGAGCAGTTCTTC. Encoded protein: CAYTSGPYNEQFF.

This clonotype was seen many times. The chain couples TRBV4-2 to TRBJ2-7; possibly TRBD2 for D (6 bases). CDR3 size: 18 residues. CDR1 LGHNA and CDR2 YNFKEQ come from the germline V gene. Between the trimmed V and J ends, which lost 2 bases and 2 bases, there was a span of 22 bases. The CDR3 DNA sequence: TGTGCCAGCAGCCAACCCCGGGCCAGCGGGTATGACACCTACGAGCAGTACTTC. It is translated as CASSQPRASGYDTYEQYF.

This rearrangement joins TRBV18 to TRBJ1-1; no clear D gene. The CDR3 consists of 15 residues. The germline gives CDR1 KGHSH, CDR2 LQKENI. V lost 3 bases and J lost 8, with 19 bases in between. The CDR3 DNA reads TGTGCCAGCTCACCTATCGCCAATATCCCTGGGGAAGCTTTCTTT. It yields the protein CASSPIANIPGEAFF.

Only a few counts were recorded for this clonotype. The V gene is TRBV20-1, the J gene TRBJ2-7; the match to TRBD1 covers 7 bases. The V and J ends lost 6 bases and 2 bases, in that order; junction bases with no gene match: 13. The CDR3 is made up of 15 amino acids. The germline V gene encodes CDR1 DFQATT and CDR2 SNEGSKA (reference sequence). CDR3 loop: CSANPGQRSTYEQYF. CDR3 DNA sequence: TGCAGTGCGAATCCGGGACAGCGATCTACCTACGAGCAGTACTTC.

The V and J genes are TRBV20-1 and TRBJ1-5; no clear D gene. The V end lost 0 bases, the J end lost 4 bases, and 7 bases lay between the germline ends. The CDR3 covers 13 residues. Germline CDR1 is DFQATT and CDR2 is SNEGSKA (reference sequence). DNA of the CDR3: TGCAGTGCTAGAGAAGTCGGGAATCAGCCCCAGCATTTT. It translates to CSAREVGNQPQHF.